This TCR beta chain was observed in a study of CD8 T cells in ankylosing spondylitis. This clonotype was picked up many times. No antigen is known for it. CDR1 and CDR2 from the germline V gene are SGDLS and YYNGEE. After removal of 4 bases from V and 4 bases from J, the junction contained 10 bases not matched to a gene. The CDR3 extends over 16 amino acids. Whole-study findings and limits: A motif of roughly eight highly homologous TCR beta variants was seen as apparently characteristic of ankylosing spondylitis blood. The clones that were linked to disease were reported to be significantly enriched in matched synovial fluid samples from ankylosing spondylitis patients. Past studies reported some motif variants in reactive arthritis synovial fluid and blood.

As the method for making TCR beta libraries, quantitative 5'-RACE with molecular barcodes was used. TCRdb processed the 5' RACE reads anew with MiXCR; each CDR3 protein has one entry. In the table there are approximately 24,000 distinct CDR3 sequences, 2.5% of which are singletons. The rearrangement uses TRBV9 and TRBJ2-2; 7 bases fit TRBD2. This receptor was identified in a female donor with ankylosing spondylitis or in good health (not recorded which). Sequenced input: blood, either unsorted or a sorted T cell fraction (not recorded which). Here the CDR3 reads CASSLTGGSTTGELFF. The CDR3 nucleotides are TGTGCCAGCAGCCTCACGGGGGGTAGCACCACCGGGGAGCTGTTTTTT. Supplemented by reference TRBV9 and TRBJ2-2, the full variable domain reads DSGVTQTPKHLITATGQRVTLRCSPRSGDLSVYWYQQSLDQGLQFLIQYYNGEERAKGNILERFSAQQFPDLHSELNLSSLELGDSALYFCASSLTGGSTTGELFFGEGSRLTVL.